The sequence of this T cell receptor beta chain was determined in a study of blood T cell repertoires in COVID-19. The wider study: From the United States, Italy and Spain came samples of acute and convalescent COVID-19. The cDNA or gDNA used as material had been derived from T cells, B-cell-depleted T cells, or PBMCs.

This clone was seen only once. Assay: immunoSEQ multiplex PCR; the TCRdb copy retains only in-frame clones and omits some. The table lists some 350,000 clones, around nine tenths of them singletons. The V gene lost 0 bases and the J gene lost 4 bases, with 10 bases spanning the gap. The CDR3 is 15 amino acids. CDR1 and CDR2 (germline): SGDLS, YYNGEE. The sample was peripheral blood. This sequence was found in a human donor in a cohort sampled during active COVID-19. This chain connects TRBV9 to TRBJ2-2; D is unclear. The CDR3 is CASSVDLRSTGELFF. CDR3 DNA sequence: TGTGCCAGCAGCGTAGACCTTCGGAGCACCGGGGAGCTGTTTTTT. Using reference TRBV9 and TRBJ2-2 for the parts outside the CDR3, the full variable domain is DSGVTQTPKHLITATGQRVTLRCSPRSGDLSVYWYQQSLDQGLQFLIQYYNGEERAKGNILERFSAQQFPDLHSELNLSSLELGDSALYFCASSVDLRSTGELFFGEGSRLTVL.